Below are 19 T cell receptor beta chains sequenced from a single sample in a study of molecular identifiers for immune sequencing clone quantification. TCRdb re-called the PCR reads with MiXCR, one entry per CDR3 protein. In the table there are 35,000 to 40,000 distinct CDR3 sequences, roughly 19% of which are singletons. Sequencing input: naive CD8+ T cells from blood, with Jurkat cell RNA spiked in. Sample subset: FACS-sorted CD8+CD4-CCR7+CD45RA+ naive T cells. The receptor source for this set is a human donor in good health. Some libraries in this study had Jurkat cell RNA spiked in.

This clonotype was recorded a few times. The chain joins TRBV6-2 or TRBV6-3 to TRBJ2-7, with TRBD2 as a possible D gene (5 bases). Trimming cost V 0 bases and J 2 bases, with 11 bases left between them. Germline lookup yields CDR1 MNHEY and CDR2 SVGEGT. CDR3 length equals 15 residues. CDR3 nucleotide sequence: TGTGCCAGCAGTTACTCGAGCGGAGATGCCTACGAGCAGTACTTC. Translating it yields CASSYSSGDAYEQYF.

At least ten counts were recorded for this clonotype. The gene calls are TRBV20-1 and TRBJ1-1; TRBD1 might be the D (6 bases). From germline, CDR1 is DFQATT and CDR2 SNEGSKA (reference sequence). V lost 2 bases and J 7 bases, leaving 11 bases between the germline ends. This CDR3 region has 12 residues. The CDR3, as DNA: TGCAGTGCTAGAAGTGACAGGCTTGAAGCTTTCTTT. This sequence encodes CSARSDRLEAFF.

The chain joins TRBV20-1 to TRBJ2-3; D might be TRBD2 (5 bases). Between the trimmed V and J ends, which lost 7 bases and 4 bases, there was a span of 15 bases. The CDR3 loop spans 13 amino acids. CDR1 is DFQATT, CDR2 SNEGSKA, per germline (reference sequence). DNA for the CDR3: TGCAGTGTCCCACTAGACGCATCAGATACGCAGTATTTT. Translated, it gives CSVPLDASDTQYF.

This clonotype came up many times. The chain has TRBV20-1 and TRBJ2-7; tentatively, D is TRBD2 (5 bases). V was shortened by 6 bases and J by 6 bases, with 21 bases between the two germline ends. This CDR3 region has 14 residues. Germline V CDR1 and CDR2: DFQATT, SNEGSKA (reference sequence). Written as DNA, the CDR3 is TGCAGTGCGCCACTCGACTCGTTGGCGGGCGAGCAGTACTTC. Protein product: CSAPLDSLAGEQYF.

The table lists this clonotype with many counts. Its ends do not fully match the called genes, so a read error is possible. CDR3 sequence reads: CASSLDTSPGYEQYF. In nucleotides, the CDR3 is TGTGCCAGCAGCCTAGACACTAGCCCCGGTTACGAGCAGTACTTC. The chain combines TRBV11-2 with TRBJ2-7, with a tentative D call TRBD2 (6 bases). Per the germline V gene, CDR1 is SGHAT and CDR2 is FQNNGV. The CDR3 length is 15 residues. The entire variable domain, with the rest obtained from reference TRBV11-2 and TRBJ2-7, is as follows: EAGVAQSPRYKIIEKRQSVAFWCNPISGHATLYWYQQILGQGPKLLIQFQNNGVVDDSQLPKDRFSAERLKGVDSTLKIQPAKLEDSAVYLCASSLDTSPGYEQYFGPGTRLTVT.

This clonotype was found many times. The gene calls are TRBV30 and TRBJ2-2; D not resolved. This CDR3 is built from 13 residues. Germline values: CDR1 GTSNPN, CDR2 SVGIG (reference sequence). Deletions cut 2 bases from V and 6 bases from J, with 10 bases between. CDR3 loop: CAWSPSSAGELFF. The CDR3, as DNA: TGTGCCTGGAGTCCAAGTTCGGCCGGGGAGCTGTTTTTT.

In regard to this clonotype: An end of the junction does not agree with germline; a read error may underlie this. V gene TRBV7-9 combines with J gene TRBJ2-5; TRBD1 is a possible D gene (6 bases). This CDR3 is 14 amino acids long. CDR1 and CDR2 from the germline V gene are SEHNR and FQNEAQ (reference sequence). CDR3 sequence: CASSWGIGGEAQYF. The DNA for the CDR3 is TGTGCCAGCAGCTGGGGGATAGGGGGAGAGGCCCAGTACTTC.

In its sample, this clonotype was seen a few times. This chain links TRBV7-9 with TRBJ2-2; no clear D. CDR3 length equals 12 residues. Trimming took 4 bases from V and 6 from J, leaving 6 bases between them. Germline V CDR1 and CDR2: SEHNR, FQNEAQ (reference sequence). The CDR3 DNA reads as TGTGCCAGCAGCTCCTCCCCCGGGGAGCTGTTTTTT. Amino acids: CASSSSPGELFF. Filled out from reference TRBV7-9 and TRBJ2-2, the complete variable domain reads DTGVSQNPRHKITKRGQNVTFRCDPISEHNRLYWYRQTLGQGPEFLTYFQNEAQLEKSRLLSDRFSAERPKGSFSTLEIQRTEQGDSAMYLCASSSSPGELFFGEGSRLTVL.

This clonotype was detected many times. The V and J genes are TRBV12-3 or TRBV12-4 and TRBJ2-5, with 9 bases lining up with TRBD2. The CDR3 covers 16 residues. The junction had 6 bases not matched to a gene; V was cut back by 2 bases and J by 2 bases. The CDR3 loop reads CASSLFGLAGQETQYF. In DNA form, the CDR3 reads TGTGCCAGCAGTTTATTCGGTCTAGCGGGGCAAGAGACCCAGTACTTC.

This chain links TRBV18 with TRBJ2-1, with 9 bases identical to TRBD2. The V gene's germline CDR1 is KGHSH and CDR2 LQKENI. The CDR3 runs 16 residues. V shed 6 bases and J 9 bases; nucleotides not matched to a gene: 15. CDR3 bases: TGTGCCAGCTCCAAGTATCGGCGGGAGGGCTCAATTGAGCAGTTCTTC. It codes for CASSKYRREGSIEQFF.

There are many counts of this clonotype. J is TRBJ2-3 and V is TRBV4-1; D is uncertain. The CDR3 has 14 amino acids. The V end lost 2 bases, the J end lost 2 bases, and 8 bases lay between the germline ends. CDR1 and CDR2 from the germline V gene are MGHRA and YSYEKL. The chain's CDR3 is CASSQSTNTDTQYF. The CDR3 DNA reads TGCGCCAGCAGCCAATCGACGAACACAGATACGCAGTATTTT.

Ten or more counts support this clonotype. The chain combines TRBV6-2 or TRBV6-3 with TRBJ2-3; 9 bases fit TRBD2. The CDR3 runs to 14 residues. With V trimmed by 10 bases and J by 7 bases, 12 bases remained unmatched. CDR1 and CDR2 (germline): MNHEY, SVGEGT. This chain's CDR3 is CATEGTSLFNTQYF. CDR3 in DNA: TGTGCCACCGAGGGGACTAGCTTGTTCAATACGCAGTATTTT.

There are many counts of this clonotype. V usage is TRBV7-2 and J usage is TRBJ2-7; maybe TRBD2 (5 bases). The length of the CDR3 is 16 residues. The V end lost 2 bases, the J end lost 0 bases, and 14 bases lay between the germline ends. Germline-derived CDR1 and CDR2 are SGHTA and FQGNSA. The CDR3 sequence: CASSLLGLVSSYEQYF. CDR3 DNA sequence: TGTGCCAGCAGCTTACTCGGACTCGTGAGCTCCTACGAGCAGTACTTC.

The chain couples TRBV27 to TRBJ2-1; 8 bases match TRBD2. J gave up 6 bases and V 6 bases, and 10 bases lay outside the gene matches. The CDR3 runs to 15 residues. The V gene's germline CDR1 is MNHEY and CDR2 SMNVEV (reference sequence). CDR3 protein: CASSIRGGVGNEQFF. DNA of the CDR3: TGTGCCAGCAGCATACGGGGGGGAGTGGGCAATGAGCAGTTCTTC.

This chain uses TRBV7-2 with TRBJ1-1, with D uncertain. The germline V gene has CDR1 SGHTA and CDR2 FQGNSA. V lost 1 base to trimming and J lost 1 base, with 7 bases between them. The length of the CDR3 is 14 residues. The CDR3 nucleotides read TGTGCCAGCAGCTTAGTTGGACGGAACACTGAAGCTTTCTTT. This translates into CASSLVGRNTEAFF.

J is TRBJ2-7 and V is TRBV5-8; 11 bases fit TRBD2. V gave up 3 bases and J gave up 4 bases; unmatched junction bases: 3. The CDR3 totals 14 residues. CDR1 and CDR2 (germline): SGHTS, YDEGEE. CDR3 nucleotide sequence: TGTGCCAGCAGCTGGACTAGCGGGTGGTACGAGCAGTACTTC. Residues: CASSWTSGWYEQYF. Filled out from reference TRBV5-8 and TRBJ2-7, the complete variable domain reads EAGVTQSPTHLIKTRGQQATLRCSPISGHTSVYWYQQALGLGLQFLLWYDEGEERNRGNFPPRFSGRQFPNYSSELNVNALELEDSALYLCASSWTSGWYEQYFGPGTRLTVT.

This clonotype was found many times. The chain couples TRBV20-1 to TRBJ2-1, with D maybe TRBD2 (5 bases). This CDR3 spans 16 amino acids. CDR1 is DFQATT and CDR2 is SNEGSKA in the germline V gene (reference sequence). Between the trimmed V and J ends, which lost 0 bases and 3 bases, there was a span of 15 bases. The CDR3 DNA reads as TGCAGTGCTAGAGATCTGGCTAGCCCAATCTACAATGAGCAGTTCTTC. Encoded protein: CSARDLASPIYNEQFF.

At least ten counts were recorded for this clonotype. The chain links TRBV11-3 to TRBJ2-1; D uncertain. Germline-derived CDR1 and CDR2 are SGHNT and YENEEA. This CDR3 is built from 13 residues. V lost 5 bases and J 0 bases, leaving 5 bases between the germline ends. In nucleotides, the CDR3 is TGTGCCAGCAGCGAAAGCTCCTACAATGAGCAGTTCTTC. Translating gives CASSESSYNEQFF.

This clonotype came up many times. The V and J genes are TRBV6-5 and TRBJ1-1; a possible D gene is TRBD1 (6 bases). The germline V gene has CDR1 MNHEY and CDR2 SVGAGI. The CDR3 runs 13 residues. With 2 bases removed from V and 3 bases from J, the gap between germline ends came to 7 bases. The CDR3 DNA follows: TGTGCCAGCAGTTACGGGGGGCACACTGAAGCTTTCTTT. It is translated as CASSYGGHTEAFF.